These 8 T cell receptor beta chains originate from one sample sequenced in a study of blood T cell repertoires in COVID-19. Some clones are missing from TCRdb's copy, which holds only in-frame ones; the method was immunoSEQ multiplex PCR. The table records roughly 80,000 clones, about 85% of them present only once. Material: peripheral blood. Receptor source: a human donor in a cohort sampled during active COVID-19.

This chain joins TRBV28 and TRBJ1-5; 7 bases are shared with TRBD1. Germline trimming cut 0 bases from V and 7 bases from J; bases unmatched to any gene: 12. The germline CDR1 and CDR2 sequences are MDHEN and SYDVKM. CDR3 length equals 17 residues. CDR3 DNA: TGTGCCAGCAGTTTATGGGGGGCAGGGGGAAGAAGGCAGCCCCAGCATTTT. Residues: CASSLWGAGGRRQPQHF.

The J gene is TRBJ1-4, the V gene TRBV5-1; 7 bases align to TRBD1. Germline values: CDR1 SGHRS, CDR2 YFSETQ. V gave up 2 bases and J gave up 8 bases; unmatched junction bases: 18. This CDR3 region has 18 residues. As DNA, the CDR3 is TGCGCCAGCAGCTTTGGAAACACCGGAGGGATCAGGGGGGAAAAACTGTTTTTT. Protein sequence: CASSFGNTGGIRGEKLFF. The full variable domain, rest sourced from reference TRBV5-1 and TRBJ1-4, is KAGVTQTPRYLIKTRGQQVTLSCSPISGHRSVSWYQQTPGQGLQFLFEYFSETQRNKGNFPGRFSGRQFSNSRSEMNVSTLELGDSALYLCASSFGNTGGIRGEKLFFGSGTQLSVL.

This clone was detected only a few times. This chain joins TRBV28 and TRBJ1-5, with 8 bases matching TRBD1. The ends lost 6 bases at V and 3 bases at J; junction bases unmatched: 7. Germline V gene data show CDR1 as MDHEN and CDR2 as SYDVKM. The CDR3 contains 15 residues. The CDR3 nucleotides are TGTGCCAGCAGGGCTACAGGGGGTTCCAATCAGCCCCAGCATTTT. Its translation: CASRATGGSNQPQHF.

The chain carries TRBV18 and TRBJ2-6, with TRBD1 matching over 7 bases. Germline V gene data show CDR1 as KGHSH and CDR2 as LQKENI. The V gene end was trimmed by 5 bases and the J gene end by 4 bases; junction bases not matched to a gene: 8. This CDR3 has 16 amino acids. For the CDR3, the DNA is TGTGCCAGCTCAGAGACTACAGGGGCCGGGGCCAACGTCCTGACTTTC. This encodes CASSETTGAGANVLTF.

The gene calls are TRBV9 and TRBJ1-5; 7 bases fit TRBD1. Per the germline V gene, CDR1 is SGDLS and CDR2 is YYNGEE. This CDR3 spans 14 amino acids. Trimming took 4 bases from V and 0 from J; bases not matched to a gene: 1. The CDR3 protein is CASSRDSSNQPQHF. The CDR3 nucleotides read TGTGCCAGCAGCAGGGACAGTAGCAATCAGCCCCAGCATTTT.

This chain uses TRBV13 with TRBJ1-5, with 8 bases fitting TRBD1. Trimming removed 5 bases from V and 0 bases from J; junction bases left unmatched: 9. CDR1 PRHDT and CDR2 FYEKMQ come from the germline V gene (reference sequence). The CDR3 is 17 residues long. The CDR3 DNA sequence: TGTGCCAGCAGCCAAGGACAGGGCTCCATTAGCAATCAGCCCCAGCATTTT. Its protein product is CASSQGQGSISNQPQHF.

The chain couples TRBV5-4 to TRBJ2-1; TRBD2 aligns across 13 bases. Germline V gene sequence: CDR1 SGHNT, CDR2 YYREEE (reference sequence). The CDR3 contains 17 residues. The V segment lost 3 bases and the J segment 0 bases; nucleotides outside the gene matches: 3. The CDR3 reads CASSSGLAGVSYNEQFF. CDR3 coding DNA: TGTGCCAGCAGCTCCGGACTAGCGGGAGTCTCCTACAATGAGCAGTTCTTC.

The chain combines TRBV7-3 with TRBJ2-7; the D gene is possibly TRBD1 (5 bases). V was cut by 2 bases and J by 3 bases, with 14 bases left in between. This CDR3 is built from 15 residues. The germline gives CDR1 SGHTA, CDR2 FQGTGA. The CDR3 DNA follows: TGTGCCAGCAGCTTAGGGTTCCCAGGGAACTACGAGCAGTACTTC. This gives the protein CASSLGFPGNYEQYF. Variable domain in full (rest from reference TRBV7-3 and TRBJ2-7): GAGVSQTPSNKVTEKGKYVELRCDPISGHTALYWYRQSLGQGPEFLIYFQGTGAADDSGLPNDRFFAVRPEGSVSTLKIQRTERGDSAVYLCASSLGFPGNYEQYFGPGTRLTVT.